What follows are 15 T cell receptor beta chains derived from one specimen sequenced in a study of shared clonotypes between healthy human individuals. Libraries were prepared by immunoSEQ multiplex PCR; TCRdb keeps only in-frame clonotypes and omits some of them. The repertoire includes a few million clones, 90% to 95% of them detected once, and around 1.8% sits in the top ten. CD45RO-negative, CCR7-selected cells formed the naive CD8 fraction, which excluded terminally differentiated effector memory CD45RA+ cells. The sequenced sample consisted of naive CD8+ T cells from PBMCs. These receptors were collected from a man aged 18 to 30 in good health. Some clones in this sample may be carry-over from other donors' samples.

The chain has TRBV11-2 and TRBJ1-1; the D is unclear. The CDR3 sequence is 16 residues long. Germline values: CDR1 SGHAT, CDR2 FQNNGV. V was shortened by 1 base and J by 1 base, with 13 bases between the two germline ends. CDR3 nucleotide sequence: TGTGCCAGCAGCTTAGGGACCCTTATTTCGAACACTGAAGCTTTCTTT. This encodes CASSLGTLISNTEAFF. The full variable domain, its missing parts supplied by reference TRBV11-2 and TRBJ1-1, is EAGVAQSPRYKIIEKRQSVAFWCNPISGHATLYWYQQILGQGPKLLIQFQNNGVVDDSQLPKDRFSAERLKGVDSTLKIQPAKLEDSAVYLCASSLGTLISNTEAFFGQGTRLTVV.

This rearrangement joins TRBV7-9 to TRBJ1-5; D is undetermined. V lost 4 bases and J lost 9, with 13 bases in between. The germline gives CDR1 SEHNR, CDR2 FQNEAQ (reference sequence). The CDR3 runs to 13 residues. The CDR3 sequence: CASSSGRIPPQHF. CDR3 bases: TGTGCCAGCAGCTCTGGCCGAATTCCGCCCCAGCATTTT. The whole variable domain, filled in from reference TRBV7-9 and TRBJ1-5, reads DTGVSQNPRHKITKRGQNVTFRCDPISEHNRLYWYRQTLGQGPEFLTYFQNEAQLEKSRLLSDRFSAERPKGSFSTLEIQRTEQGDSAMYLCASSSGRIPPQHFGDGTRLSIL.

The table lists this clone with a count of one. V gene TRBV4-1 combines with J gene TRBJ2-2; weak D call: TRBD2 (5 bases). The V gene's germline CDR1 is MGHRA and CDR2 YSYEKL. The V and J ends lost 4 bases and 2 bases respectively, with 17 bases between them. The CDR3 has 17 amino acids. CDR3 sequence (DNA): TGCGCCAGCAGCCTAGCTGGCGGAGGATCAAACACCGGGGAGCTGTTTTTT. This translates into CASSLAGGGSNTGELFF.

Concerning this clone itself: The same CDR3 also results from other DNA sequences found in this sample. The rearrangement uses TRBV5-8 and TRBJ1-1; no reliable D call. The CDR3 spans 13 residues. Per the germline V gene, CDR1 is SGHTS and CDR2 is YDEGEE. V gave up 0 bases and J gave up 1 base, with 4 bases separating them. CDR3 coding DNA: TGTGCCAGCAGCTTGGGAGGGAACACTGAAGCTTTCTTT. Protein: CASSLGGNTEAFF. Supplemented by reference TRBV5-8 and TRBJ1-1, the full variable domain reads EAGVTQSPTHLIKTRGQQATLRCSPISGHTSVYWYQQALGLGLQFLLWYDEGEERNRGNFPPRFSGRQFPNYSSELNVNALELEDSALYLCASSLGGNTEAFFGQGTRLTVV.

This chain links TRBV27 with TRBJ2-3; maybe TRBD2 (7 bases). Germline V gives CDR1 MNHEY, CDR2 SMNVEV (reference sequence). The CDR3 has 15 amino acids. Trimming pared 5 bases from V and 6 bases from J, leaving 18 bases between. CDR3 sequence (DNA): TGTGCCAGCAGTCAGGTGGGGGGGCTGTTGGATACGCAGTATTTT. This translates into CASSQVGGLLDTQYF.

The chain has TRBV28 and TRBJ1-5; 7 nucleotides match TRBD1. The germline CDR1 and CDR2 sequences are MDHEN and SYDVKM. The J segment lost 7 bases and the V segment lost 7 bases, leaving 7 bases of the junction unmatched. This CDR3 has 13 residues. The CDR3 loop is CASKIGGLQPQHF. The CDR3 bases are TGTGCCAGCAAGATAGGGGGCCTCCAGCCCCAGCATTTT.

The genes are TRBV14 and TRBJ2-7; D remains ambiguous. V was shortened by 0 bases and J by 6 bases, with 9 bases between the two germline ends. The CDR3 is 13 residues long. Germline CDR1 SGHDN, CDR2 FVKESK. As DNA, the CDR3 is TGTGCCAGCAGCCAAGAGCTGAGAGGCGAGCAGTACTTC. Its protein product is CASSQELRGEQYF.

This clone was found once. The V call is TRBV10-1, the J call TRBJ2-1; 10 positions match TRBD1. There are 17 residues in the CDR3. Germline V gives CDR1 WNHNN, CDR2 SYGVQD (reference sequence). The trim removed 0 bases at V and 7 bases at J, leaving 9 bases unmatched. CDR3 nucleotides: TGCGCCAGCAGTGAGTCAACTTGCGACAGGGGGCAGAATGAGCAGTTCTTC. Its translation: CASSESTCDRGQNEQFF.

This sequence joins TRBV6-5 and TRBJ2-7, with D perhaps TRBD1 (6 bases). This CDR3 is built from 15 residues. V gave up 6 bases and J gave up 4 bases, with 19 bases separating them. CDR1 is MNHEY, CDR2 SVGAGI, per germline. Here the CDR3 reads CASSVSGQGLYEQYF. In DNA form, the CDR3 reads TGTGCCAGCAGCGTCTCGGGACAAGGACTTTACGAGCAGTACTTC.

The rearrangement uses TRBV27 and TRBJ2-7, with D perhaps TRBD1 or TRBD2 (5 bases each). CDR3 length: 14 amino acids. Germline V gene sequence: CDR1 MNHEY, CDR2 SMNVEV (reference sequence). The V end was cut by 3 bases, the J end by 3 bases, with 12 bases between. The CDR3 DNA reads as TGTGCCAGCAGTTTTGGGGGTCCGCACTACGAGCAGTACTTC. Translated: CASSFGGPHYEQYF.

This chain connects TRBV29-1 to TRBJ1-2, with D unresolved. Germline CDR1 and CDR2: SQVTM and ANQGSEA. V lost 4 bases, J lost 4 bases, and 10 bases lay in between. The CDR3 has 12 residues. The CDR3 DNA sequence: TGCAGCGTTGTGTTGGAACCCTATGGCTACACCTTC. Amino acids: CSVVLEPYGYTF.

The chain has TRBV7-9 and TRBJ2-2; 11 bases are shared with TRBD2. The germline V gene has CDR1 SEHNR and CDR2 FQNEAQ (reference sequence). Germline trimming cut 7 bases from V and 6 bases from J; bases unmatched to any gene: 7. The CDR3 contains 15 residues. The CDR3 coding sequence is TGTGCCAGCAAAGGGACTAGCGGACCCTCCGGGGAGCTGTTTTTT. The encoded protein is CASKGTSGPSGELFF.

The chain links TRBV11-2 to TRBJ2-5; TRBD2 might be the D (5 bases). V was trimmed by 1 base and J by 10 bases, leaving 7 bases between them. Germline V gives CDR1 SGHAT, CDR2 FQNNGV. This CDR3 is 11 amino acids long. CDR3 nucleotides: TGTGCCAGCAGCTTAGGCGGAGGCCAGTACTTC. As protein: CASSLGGGQYF.

The chain carries TRBV27 and TRBJ1-5; TRBD1 matches at 7 bases. Germline V gives CDR1 MNHEY, CDR2 SMNVEV (reference sequence). The CDR3 has 17 amino acids. V shed 5 bases, J shed 0 bases, and the junction held 10 bases outside the gene matches. The CDR3 protein is CASSPRDSYYSNQPQHF. The CDR3 nucleotides are TGTGCCAGCAGTCCCCGGGACAGCTACTATAGCAATCAGCCCCAGCATTTT.

V usage is TRBV28 and J usage is TRBJ2-3; TRBD2 agrees at 11 bases. CDR1 is MDHEN, CDR2 SYDVKM, per germline. This CDR3 has 15 residues. Trimming took 7 bases from V and 0 from J; bases not matched to a gene: 3. The CDR3 coding sequence is TGTGCCAGCATGGGACTAGCGGATAGCACAGATACGCAGTATTTT. This sequence encodes CASMGLADSTDTQYF.